This TCR beta chain is drawn from a study of radiotherapy plus CTLA-4 blockade in lung cancer. At the level of the study: Around 19% of enrolled patients responded objectively, and 31% had disease control. Study-wide results and caveats: Early clone dynamics of blood T cells, plus interferon-beta, reportedly predicted response best. An expansion of tumor-derived TCR clones occurred in blood after radiotherapy plus ipilimumab.

Germline V gene data show CDR1 as KGHSH and CDR2 as LQKENI. Trimming pared 3 bases from V and 0 bases from J, leaving 11 bases between. The CDR3 totals 15 residues. Each patient with chemo-refractory metastatic non-small-cell lung cancer was treated with focal radiation plus CTLA-4 blockade using ipilimumab. Assay used: immunoSEQ multiplex PCR; TCRdb lists only in-frame clones, some missing. The sample shows tens of thousands of clones, around 80% of them seen only once. This clone was seen a few times. Its antigen is unknown. The rearrangement joins TRBV18 to TRBJ1-1; the D is unclear. This TCR derives from a human donor with non-small cell lung cancer who had a complete response to radiotherapy plus ipilimumab. The source was peripheral blood, collected from a patient treated with radiotherapy plus ipilimumab. CDR3 in DNA: TGTGCCAGCTCACCCAGTCGCGGTCTGAACACTGAAGCTTTCTTT. Protein: CASSPSRGLNTEAFF.